Listed below are T cell receptor beta chains from one sample, sequenced in a study of blood T cell repertoires in COVID-19. Assay used: immunoSEQ multiplex PCR; TCRdb lists only in-frame clones, some missing. The data contain hundreds of thousands of clones, 88% of them singletons. The source material was PBMCs or T cells enriched from blood (not recorded which). The receptors shown here come from a woman aged 50 to 65 who had recovered from COVID-19. CDR3s include the opening cysteine and the closing phenylalanine or tryptophan. D genes are given only for firm matches. A row's size may be missing; if present it is once, few, many or a size class.

DNA: TGTGCCAGCAGTCTGTACAGGGGACCCAGTGAAGCTTTCTTT
CDR3: CASSLYRGPSEAFF
V: TRBV28
J: TRBJ1-1
D: TRBD1
size: .

DNA: TGCGCCAGCAGCTTACGCCACAGTAATGAGCAGTTCTTC
CDR3: CASSLRHSNEQFF
V: TRBV5-1
J: TRBJ2-1
D: .
size: .

DNA: TGTGCCAGCAGCTTAACGGGTGACGGGAAGTACAATGAGCAGTTCTTC
CDR3: CASSLTGDGKYNEQFF
V: TRBV7-3
J: TRBJ2-1
D: .
size: .

DNA: TGTGCCAGCAGCTTAGATGAGGGGGATGGCTATGGCTACACCTTC
CDR3: CASSLDEGDGYGYTF
V: TRBV7-2
J: TRBJ1-2
D: .
size: .

DNA: TGTGCCAGCAGTTCCTGGACAGGCTCCTACGAGCAGTACTTC
CDR3: CASSSWTGSYEQYF
V: TRBV6-5
J: TRBJ2-7
D: TRBD1
size: few

DNA: TGTGCCAGCAGCTCGACAGGTTTCAACACAGATACGCAGTATTTT
CDR3: CASSSTGFNTDTQYF
V: TRBV11-3
J: TRBJ2-3
D: .
size: .

DNA: TGCGCCAGCAGCTTAGGTTACGGGGTCGCCTACAATGAGCAGTTCTTC
CDR3: CASSLGYGVAYNEQFF
V: TRBV5-1
J: TRBJ2-1
D: .
size: .

DNA: TGTGCCAGCAGCCAAAGCCTAGATGGCTACACCTTC
CDR3: CASSQSLDGYTF
V: TRBV3-1/TRBV3-2
J: TRBJ1-2
D: .
size: .

DNA: TGCGCCAGCAGCCAAGTTCCCGGGGACAGGGGGTCCTTCTTGACCAAAAACATTCAGTACTTC
CDR3: CASSQVPGDRGSFLTKNIQYF
V: TRBV4-1
J: TRBJ2-4
D: TRBD1
size: .

DNA: TGCGCCACTAGAAACGGACAGGGGGCAAATTCACCCCTCCACTTT
CDR3: CATRNGQGANSPLHF
V: TRBV5-1
J: TRBJ1-6
D: TRBD1
size: few

DNA: TGTGCCACCGGTACAGACAGCAATCAGCCCCAGCATTTT
CDR3: CATGTDSNQPQHF
V: TRBV15
J: TRBJ1-5
D: .
size: .

DNA: TGTGCCAGCAGCTTACCCGGGACAGGGAATATCAATGAGCAGTTCTTC
CDR3: CASSLPGTGNINEQFF
V: TRBV7-2
J: TRBJ2-1
D: TRBD1
size: .

DNA: TGTGCCAGCAGCTTAGCACTTTCACAGGGGAATGAAAAACTGTTTTTT
CDR3: CASSLALSQGNEKLFF
V: TRBV7-8
J: TRBJ1-4
D: TRBD1
size: once

DNA: TGTGCCAGCAGCTTCATGGGGGCCTTTGACATTGGAGGAGAGACCCAGTACTTC
CDR3: CASSFMGAFDIGGETQYF
V: TRBV11-2
J: TRBJ2-5
D: .
size: .

DNA: TGTGCCAGCAGCCCAGGCAGGGGGCGGGAAAAACTGTTTTTT
CDR3: CASSPGRGREKLFF
V: TRBV28
J: TRBJ1-4
D: TRBD1
size: .

DNA: TGTGCCAGCAGCGTACGGACAGGGGGCACAGATACGCAGTATTTT
CDR3: CASSVRTGGTDTQYF
V: TRBV9
J: TRBJ2-3
D: TRBD1
size: .

DNA: TGTGCCAGCAGACCACAGGCCTTAATAAATCAGCCCCAGCATTTT
CDR3: CASRPQALINQPQHF
V: TRBV28
J: TRBJ1-5
D: .
size: few

DNA: TGTGCCAGCAGAGAGGACACTATGAACACTGAAGCTTTCTTT
CDR3: CASREDTMNTEAFF
V: TRBV2
J: TRBJ1-1
D: .
size: .

DNA: TGTGCCAGCAGCGTTAGCGGGGGCACCTACGAGCAGTACTTC
CDR3: CASSVSGGTYEQYF
V: TRBV7-9
J: TRBJ2-7
D: TRBD2
size: once

DNA: TGTGCCAGCAGTCTGGACATAGCGGGGGGCTACAATGAGCAGTTCTTC
CDR3: CASSLDIAGGYNEQFF
V: TRBV7-9
J: TRBJ2-1
D: TRBD2
size: once

DNA: TGTGCCAGCTCACCACCGAGCAGGGAAAATGAGCAGTTCTTC
CDR3: CASSPPSRENEQFF
V: TRBV18
J: TRBJ2-1
D: .
size: .